One and the same sample provided the 28 T cell receptor beta chains below, sequenced in a study of cytomegalovirus exposure and HLA in healthy donors. Primers included in the PCR were 60 Vbeta and 13 Jbeta primers. Clones were sequenced by immunoSEQ multiplex PCR, and TCRdb holds only the in-frame ones, with some missing. The sample carries 75,000 to 90,000 clones, 63% recorded once. The sequencing input was PBMCs. These receptors all come from a woman in her thirties or forties in good health and CMV-seropositive.

This clone was counted a few times. This chain uses TRBV19 with TRBJ1-5; possibly TRBD1 for D (6 bases). The germline V gene encodes CDR1 LNHDA and CDR2 SQIVND (reference sequence). The CDR3 totals 14 residues. V lost 3 bases and J lost 1, with 7 bases in between. CDR3 sequence: CASSITGSNQPQHF. DNA of the CDR3: TGTGCCAGTAGTATTACAGGGAGCAATCAGCCCCAGCATTTT.

In its sample, this clone was seen a few times. The chain joins TRBV7-2 to TRBJ2-1; 12 bases fit TRBD2. CDR1 and CDR2 (germline): SGHTA, FQGNSA. Trimming cost V 4 bases and J 0 bases; bases outside gene matches: 10. The CDR3 runs to 19 residues. The CDR3 sequence: CASSSKTSGSPSSYNEQFF. CDR3 DNA: TGTGCCAGCAGCTCGAAGACTAGCGGGAGTCCCAGCTCCTACAATGAGCAGTTCTTC.

On this clone: The junction shows a germline mismatch at one end, possibly a read error. The J gene is TRBJ2-4, the V gene TRBV28, with a weak D call TRBD1 (6 bases). This CDR3 is built from 16 residues. The V gene's germline CDR1 is MDHEN and CDR2 SYDVKM. This chain's CDR3 is CASSLSDSLAKNIQYF. The CDR3 DNA follows: TGTGCCAGCAGCTTATCGGACAGCTTAGCCAAAAACATTCAGTACTTC.

The V call is TRBV5-4, the J call TRBJ2-5; TRBD1 agrees at 9 bases. V dropped 5 bases and J dropped 0; count of bases not matched to a gene: 5. This CDR3 region has 15 residues. CDR1 and CDR2 (germline): SGHNT, YYREEE (reference sequence). The CDR3 protein is CASRARDRDQETQYF. In DNA, the CDR3 is TGTGCCAGCAGGGCCCGGGACAGGGACCAAGAGACCCAGTACTTC.

In its sample, this clone was seen a few times. This chain joins TRBV29-1 and TRBJ2-7; 11 nucleotides align to TRBD1. The CDR3 sequence is 16 residues long. V lost 0 bases to trimming and J lost 2 bases; unmatched junction nucleotides: 6. The germline gives CDR1 SQVTM, CDR2 ANQGSEA. As DNA, the CDR3 is TGCAGCGTTGAAGATCGGGACAGGGGGAATACCTACGAGCAGTACTTC. It translates to CSVEDRDRGNTYEQYF.

The DNA of the CDR3 is TGTGCCAGCAGTTTATATGCAGGGTTTAATGAAAAACTGTTTTTT. It is translated as CASSLYAGFNEKLFF. The chain couples TRBV28 to TRBJ1-4; D might be TRBD1 (5 bases). There are 15 residues in the CDR3. Trimming removed 1 base at V and 4 bases at J, with 10 bases between. Germline CDR1 MDHEN, CDR2 SYDVKM.

The chain uses TRBV28 and TRBJ1-6, with 9 bases that match TRBD1. The CDR3 consists of 15 residues. Germline-derived CDR1 and CDR2 are MDHEN and SYDVKM. Germline trimming cut 6 bases from V and 8 bases from J; bases unmatched to any gene: 8. CDR3 bases: TGTGCCAGCAGACTCCCGGGACAGGGAGATTCACCCCTCCACTTT. The encoded protein is CASRLPGQGDSPLHF.

V usage is TRBV2 and J usage is TRBJ1-1, with a weak D call TRBD1 (6 bases). The CDR3 runs to 15 residues. V shed 6 bases and J shed 5 bases, with 19 bases lying between them. Germline values: CDR1 SNHLY, CDR2 FYNNEI. The CDR3 protein is CASSSGGGWGTEAFF. CDR3 nucleotides: TGTGCCAGCAGCTCTGGGGGGGGCTGGGGGACTGAAGCTTTCTTT.

The rearrangement links TRBV15 to TRBJ1-1; 8 nucleotides agree with TRBD1. CDR3 length equals 15 residues. The germline V gene encodes CDR1 LNHNV and CDR2 YYDKDF (reference sequence). V shed 1 base, J shed 1 base, and the junction held 2 bases outside the gene matches. The CDR3 DNA sequence: TGTGCCACCAGCAGAGGGACAGGGCCGAACACTGAAGCTTTCTTT. Protein sequence: CATSRGTGPNTEAFF. Supplemented by reference TRBV15 and TRBJ1-1, the full variable domain reads DAMVIQNPRYQVTQFGKPVTLSCSQTLNHNVMYWYQQKSSQAPKLLFHYYDKDFNNEADTPDNFQSRRPNTSFCFLDIRSPGLGDTAMYLCATSRGTGPNTEAFFGQGTRLTVV.

The chain joins TRBV7-2 to TRBJ2-1; D unclear. This CDR3 has 13 amino acids. V was cut by 4 bases and J by 5 bases, with 9 bases left in between. Germline-derived CDR1 and CDR2 are SGHTA and FQGNSA. The CDR3 spells CASSYRPNNEQFF. The CDR3 nucleotides read TGTGCCAGCAGCTACCGCCCTAACAATGAGCAGTTCTTC.

This clone was counted only a few times. The chain links TRBV5-4 to TRBJ2-5, with 10 bases aligning to TRBD2. V lost 0 bases to trimming and J lost 5 bases; unmatched junction nucleotides: 4. CDR1 SGHNT and CDR2 YYREEE come from the germline V gene (reference sequence). The CDR3 runs to 15 residues. CDR3: CASSLASGRGETQYF. The CDR3 DNA sequence: TGTGCCAGCAGCTTGGCGAGCGGGAGGGGGGAGACCCAGTACTTC.

V and J are TRBV4-3 and TRBJ1-2; D not resolved. Deletions cut 4 bases from V and 1 base from J, with 16 bases between. Per germline, CDR1 LGHNA and CDR2 YSLEER. CDR3 length: 16 amino acids. The CDR3 bases are TGCGCCAGCAGCCGTACCGTCGGAGTTCTTAACTATGGCTACACCTTC. It specifies CASSRTVGVLNYGYTF.

This clone was seen a few times. The chain has TRBV4-2 and TRBJ1-6; no definite D call. This CDR3 has 14 residues. Germline CDR1 and CDR2: LGHNA and YNFKEQ. The V and J ends lost 4 bases and 9 bases respectively, with 13 bases between them. Here the CDR3 DNA reads TGTGCCAGCAGCCTGATTGCGGCCGGTTCACCCCTCCACTTT. It specifies CASSLIAAGSPLHF.

The V gene is TRBV4-1, the J gene TRBJ2-7; 8 bases map to TRBD1. CDR1 and CDR2 (germline): MGHRA, YSYEKL. This CDR3 comprises 14 residues. V trimming: 1 base; J trimming: 6 bases; junction bases outside the gene matches: 5. As DNA, the CDR3 is TGCGCCAGCAGCCAAGCAGGACAGGGCGGCGAGCAGTACTTC. Translation gives CASSQAGQGGEQYF.

The chain employs TRBV25-1 and TRBJ2-3, with D possibly being TRBD1 (5 bases). Trimming removed 2 bases at V and 3 bases at J, with 15 bases between. The CDR3 is 16 residues long. In germline, CDR1 is MGHDK, CDR2 SYGVNS. The CDR3 is CASSERVRRGTDTQYF. In DNA form, the CDR3 reads TGTGCCAGCAGTGAACGAGTGCGAAGGGGAACAGATACGCAGTATTTT.

V usage is TRBV4-3 and J usage is TRBJ2-1; 7 bases are shared with TRBD2. The ends lost 3 bases at V and 6 bases at J; junction bases unmatched: 14. The V gene's germline CDR1 is LGHNA and CDR2 YSLEER. CDR3 length equals 17 residues. The CDR3 region is CASSQMPQAGSLNEQFF. For the CDR3, the DNA is TGCGCCAGCAGCCAGATGCCCCAAGCGGGAAGTCTCAATGAGCAGTTCTTC.

The DNA of the CDR3 is TGTGCCAGCAGTCGACTAGCCCAGGATACGCAGTATTTT. This encodes CASSRLAQDTQYF. This chain uses TRBV6-5 with TRBJ2-3; 7 bases line up with TRBD2. V shed 5 bases and J 6 bases; nucleotides not matched to a gene: 5. The CDR3 loop spans 13 amino acids. Looked up from germline, CDR1 is MNHEY and CDR2 is SVGAGI.

This clone was counted a single time. The chain employs TRBV6-5 and TRBJ2-3; 7 bases are shared with TRBD1. V dropped 5 bases and J dropped 9; count of bases not matched to a gene: 11. CDR3 length equals 14 residues. The germline V gene encodes CDR1 MNHEY and CDR2 SVGAGI. CDR3 in amino acids: CASSRTPGQATQYF. As DNA, the CDR3 is TGTGCCAGCAGTCGAACTCCAGGACAGGCGACGCAGTATTTT.

The chain is built from TRBV5-1 and TRBJ2-2; D unclear. Germline CDR1 SGHRS, CDR2 YFSETQ. The CDR3 runs to 16 residues. Trimming left V 0 bases short and J 0 bases short, with 9 bases between. CDR3 in DNA: TGCGCCAGCAGCTTGGCTTCACAGTCGAACACCGGGGAGCTGTTTTTT. It specifies CASSLASQSNTGELFF.

The chain recombines TRBV9 with TRBJ2-6; TRBD1 matches at 7 bases. The CDR3 contains 18 residues. The germline gives CDR1 SGDLS, CDR2 YYNGEE. Trimming removed 4 bases from V and 0 bases from J; junction bases left unmatched: 10. The DNA for the CDR3 is TGTGCCAGCAGCTCCCAAACAGGGGCAAGCTCTGGGGCCAACGTCCTGACTTTC. Protein sequence: CASSSQTGASSGANVLTF.

A few counts support this clone. Germline is not matched at one junction end, which may reflect a read error. The V and J genes are TRBV5-1 and TRBJ2-5; D remains unclear. This CDR3 spans 13 amino acids. Germline CDR1 and CDR2: SGHRS and YFSETQ. CDR3 residues: CASSLAERETQYF. The CDR3 bases are TGCGCCAGCAGTTTGGCGGAGAGGGAGACCCAGTACTTC.

This clone was detected ten times or more. This rearrangement joins TRBV5-6 to TRBJ1-4, with 9 bases lining up with TRBD1. This CDR3 contains 16 residues. V shed 4 bases, J shed 0 bases, and the junction held 4 bases outside the gene matches. Germline assignment: CDR1 SGHDT and CDR2 YYEEEE. CDR3 bases: TGTGCCAGCAGCGTGGGACAGGGCTCAACTAATGAAAAACTGTTTTTT. It encodes CASSVGQGSTNEKLFF.

The gene calls are TRBV10-3 and TRBJ2-3, with D maybe TRBD1 (6 bases). This CDR3 comprises 16 residues. From germline, CDR1 is ENHRY and CDR2 SYGVKD. V was trimmed by 5 bases and J by 1 base, leaving 16 bases between them. The CDR3 sequence is CAISFRQAGGTDTQYF. The CDR3 region has the DNA TGTGCCATCAGTTTTCGACAGGCCGGGGGCACAGATACGCAGTATTTT.

J is TRBJ2-1 and V is TRBV7-9; the match to TRBD2 covers 12 bases. The CDR3 covers 16 residues. V shed 5 bases and J 8 bases; nucleotides not matched to a gene: 10. Germline CDR1 is SEHNR and CDR2 is FQNEAQ (reference sequence). DNA of the CDR3: TGTGCCAGCAGCGGACCGGGACTAGCGGGCCTGGATGAGCAGTTCTTC. The encoded protein is CASSGPGLAGLDEQFF.

This clone was seen more than once but under ten times. The V call is TRBV5-6, the J call TRBJ2-5; D could derive from TRBD1 or TRBD2 (6 bases each). This CDR3 is built from 13 residues. Trimming cost V 4 bases and J 4 bases, with 11 bases left between them. Germline V lookup: CDR1 SGHDT, CDR2 YYEEEE. CDR3 residues: CASSLGGSETQYF. For the CDR3, the DNA is TGTGCCAGCAGCCTGGGGGGCTCAGAGACCCAGTACTTC.

V is TRBV5-1 and J is TRBJ2-5; 7 bases align to TRBD2. The CDR3 covers 17 residues. The germline gives CDR1 SGHRS, CDR2 YFSETQ. V was clipped by 0 bases and J by 4 bases; unmatched bases: 12. The CDR3, as DNA: TGCGCCAGCAGCTTGGGGACTAGAGGCGCGGGTAGAGAGACCCAGTACTTC. Protein product: CASSLGTRGAGRETQYF.

V and J are TRBV30 and TRBJ1-2, with unresolved D. Germline V gives CDR1 GTSNPN, CDR2 SVGIG (reference sequence). The CDR3 length is 8 residues. The V end lost 7 bases, the J end lost 6 bases, and 3 bases lay between the germline ends. Written as DNA, the CDR3 is TGTGCCTCGGATGGCTACACCTTC. Protein product: CASDGYTF.

In this sample, this clone turned up a few times. The chain recombines TRBV4-2 with TRBJ2-5, with 13 bases matching TRBD2. Germline V lookup: CDR1 LGHNA, CDR2 YNFKEQ. This CDR3 has 16 amino acids. V shed 3 bases, J shed 4 bases, and the junction held 5 bases outside the gene matches. The CDR3 loop reads CASSQVLAGGPETQYF. The CDR3 DNA follows: TGTGCCAGCAGCCAGGTACTAGCGGGGGGGCCAGAGACCCAGTACTTC.